This T cell receptor beta chain was observed in a study of cytomegalovirus exposure and HLA in healthy donors. The CDR3 has 14 residues. The germline V gene has CDR1 MDHEN and CDR2 SYDVKM. V lost 6 bases and J lost 5; bases outside the gene matches: 7. PCR used 60 Vbeta primers and 13 Jbeta primers. Generated by immunoSEQ multiplex PCR, the TCRdb table keeps only in-frame clones and is missing some. The table records 120,000 to 150,000 clones, 80% of them present only once. This clone was picked up one time. The antigen is undetermined. Study results and caveats: In a later analysis, V- and J-gene trimming of beta chains associated with a DCLRE1C missense variant, replicated independently. In the analysis, some V segments, TRBV6-2 and TRBV6-3 included, were excluded as indistinguishable.

The sequence was collected from a man aged 25-40 years in good health and CMV-seronegative. Specimen: PBMCs. The chain couples TRBV28 to TRBJ1-2; 9 nucleotides line up with TRBD1. The CDR3 sequence: CASRGQGMEYGYTF. CDR3 nucleotide sequence: TGTGCCAGCAGGGGACAGGGTATGGAATATGGCTACACCTTC.